The clone carrying this TCR beta chain was found once. These data belong to a study of T cells in Graves' hyperthyroidism and ophthalmopathy. Regions amplified from RNA transcripts were the TCR beta CDR3 regions. The HTBI primer set drove a first-round RT-PCR of the TCR CDR3. TCRdb ran MiXCR on the multiplex PCR reads and lists one entry per CDR3 protein. The sample has around 660,000 distinct CDR3 sequences, roughly 46% seen once. The trim removed 8 bases at V and 0 bases at J, leaving 9 bases unmatched. In germline, CDR1 is LNHDA, CDR2 SQIVND (reference sequence). The CDR3 is 15 amino acids. The TCR comes from an adult man with Graves' disease, either hyperthyroidism or ophthalmopathy (not recorded which). Sequenced input: peripheral blood or thyroid tissue (not recorded which). The V call is TRBV19, the J call TRBJ2-7; 8 bases map to TRBD1. The CDR3 DNA is TGTGCCAGTTCTGCAGGGGGCTTTAGCTCCTACGAGCAGTACTTC. Amino acids: CASSAGGFSSYEQYF.